A selection of T cell receptor beta chains follows, all from one sample in a study of cytomegalovirus exposure and HLA in healthy donors. Generated by immunoSEQ multiplex PCR, the TCRdb table keeps only in-frame clones and is missing some. This sample lists some 55,000 clones; its ten largest clones have roughly 7%. Sequencing was performed on PBMCs. The receptor set was obtained from a middle-aged woman in good health and CMV-seronegative. Each CDR3 is given with its conserved first and last residue. A D gene is named only where the DNA matches it firmly. Clone size, where shown, is once, few, many, or a class for clones that have expanded.

v_call	j_call	d_call	clone_size	cdr3_aa	cdr3_nt
TRBV4-2	TRBJ2-7	TRBD1	-	CASSQGQGAWYEQYF	TGTGCCAGCAGCCAAGGACAGGGGGCTTGGTACGAGCAGTACTTC
TRBV7-2	TRBJ2-7	-	-	CASSSTSYEQYF	TGTGCCAGCAGCTCCACTTCCTACGAGCAGTACTTC
TRBV28	TRBJ2-7	TRBD2	-	CASSLQLARPYEQYF	TGTGCCAGCAGTCTCCAACTAGCGCGTCCCTACGAGCAGTACTTC
TRBV7-3	TRBJ2-2	TRBD2	-	CASSDPGLALTGELFF	TGTGCCAGCAGCGACCCGGGACTAGCTCTCACCGGGGAGCTGTTTTTT
TRBV7-6	TRBJ1-6	-	medium-sized	CASSLNRRGSPLHF	TGTGCCAGCAGCTTGAACAGGAGGGGTTCACCCCTCCACTTT
TRBV5-1	TRBJ1-1	TRBD1	-	CASSRDRDTEAFF	TGCGCCAGCAGCCGAGACAGGGACACTGAAGCTTTCTTT
TRBV4-3	TRBJ2-1	TRBD2	-	CASSQEYSGSGYNEQFF	TGCGCCAGCAGCCAGGAATATAGCGGGAGCGGGTACAATGAGCAGTTCTTC
TRBV28	TRBJ1-1	-	-	CASSLYGSNTEAFF	TGTGCCAGCAGTTTATACGGGTCGAACACTGAAGCTTTCTTT
TRBV7-2	TRBJ2-7	-	-	CASSSTAGATYEQYF	TGTGCCAGCAGCTCCACCGCGGGGGCAACCTACGAGCAGTACTTC
TRBV7-2	TRBJ1-2	TRBD1	-	CAASPGTATNYGYTF	TGTGCCGCTAGTCCGGGGACAGCGACTAACTATGGCTACACCTTC
TRBV5-1	TRBJ2-7	-	-	CASLGQTYGEEQYF	TGCGCCAGCCTTGGACAGACCTACGGAGAGGAGCAGTACTTC
TRBV28	TRBJ1-6	-	-	CASSSGRTGNSPLHF	TGTGCCAGCAGTTCGGGGAGGACGGGCAATTCACCCCTCCACTTT
TRBV9	TRBJ2-7	TRBD2	-	CASSERDSENEQYF	TGTGCCAGCAGTGAGCGGGATAGCGAGAACGAGCAGTACTTC
TRBV7-2	TRBJ2-5	-	-	CASSLPGETQYF	TGTGCCAGCAGCTTACCGGGAGAGACCCAGTACTTC
TRBV9	TRBJ2-3	TRBD2	-	CASSVRPSGIPDTQYF	TGTGCCAGCAGCGTAAGGCCTAGCGGGATTCCAGATACGCAGTATTTT
TRBV5-8	TRBJ2-1	-	-	CASSPQVVAGMDEQFF	TGTGCCAGCAGCCCCCAGGTCGTCGCGGGAATGGATGAGCAGTTCTTC
TRBV19	TRBJ2-5	TRBD1	-	CATRDRAVEETQYF	TGTGCCACACGGGACAGGGCAGTCGAAGAGACCCAGTACTTC
TRBV7-9	TRBJ2-7	TRBD2	-	CASSSTLGSSGSSYEQYF	TGTGCCAGCAGCTCAACACTGGGGAGTAGCGGGAGCTCCTACGAGCAGTACTTC
TRBV10-3	TRBJ2-2	TRBD1	-	CAISDLQDRGAGELFF	TGTGCCATCAGTGACCTACAGGACAGGGGTGCCGGGGAGCTGTTTTTT